This T cell receptor (beta chain) appears in the sequencing data of a study of shared clonotypes between healthy human individuals. Findings of the study overall: Naive CD4 clonotypes were shared across a handful of donors at about 5%. Inspection by rarefaction showed sorted-subset sequencing to be incomplete despite large depth.

For this clone: Its target is unknown. Additional DNA sequences in this sample encode the identical CDR3.

Nashville, Tennessee was home to all donors, each a Caucasian adult. V trimming: 3 bases; J trimming: 5 bases; junction bases outside the gene matches: 3. The CDR3 covers 13 residues. Germline V gene sequence: CDR1 KGHSH, CDR2 LQKENI. In the original processing: Quality scores were absent from the junction-only immunoSEQ sequences, so filtering differed. The assay was immunoSEQ multiplex PCR, and TCRdb's table has in-frame clones only and misses some. V and J calls and clone size are as listed in that table; D and trimming were resolved from the DNA. Of 2 million to 3 million clones in the sample, 93% were seen once.

The chain recombines TRBV18 with TRBJ2-7; 8 bases are shared with TRBD1. The clonotype originates from a young man in good health. Some clones in this sample may be carry-over from other donors' samples. Sequenced material: naive CD4+ T cells from PBMCs. Subset here: CD45RA+ positively selected. The CDR3 protein is CASSPGQGDEQYF. CDR3 DNA: TGTGCCAGCTCACCCGGACAGGGCGACGAGCAGTACTTC.